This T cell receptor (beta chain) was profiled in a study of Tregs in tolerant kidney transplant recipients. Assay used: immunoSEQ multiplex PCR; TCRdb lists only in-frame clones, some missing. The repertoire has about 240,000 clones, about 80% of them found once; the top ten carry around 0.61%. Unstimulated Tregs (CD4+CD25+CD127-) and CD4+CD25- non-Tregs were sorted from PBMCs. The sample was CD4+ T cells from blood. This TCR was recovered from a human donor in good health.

CDR3 sequence (DNA): TGTGCCAGCAGGAGAGGGGGAGGTGAGCAGTTCTTC. The encoded protein is CASRRGGGEQFF. The chain recombines TRBV6-1 with TRBJ2-1, with D perhaps given as TRBD1 or TRBD2 (6 bases each). The CDR3 runs 12 residues. V was shortened by 6 bases and J by 9 bases, with 12 bases between the two germline ends. Germline assignment: CDR1 MNHNS and CDR2 SASEGT.